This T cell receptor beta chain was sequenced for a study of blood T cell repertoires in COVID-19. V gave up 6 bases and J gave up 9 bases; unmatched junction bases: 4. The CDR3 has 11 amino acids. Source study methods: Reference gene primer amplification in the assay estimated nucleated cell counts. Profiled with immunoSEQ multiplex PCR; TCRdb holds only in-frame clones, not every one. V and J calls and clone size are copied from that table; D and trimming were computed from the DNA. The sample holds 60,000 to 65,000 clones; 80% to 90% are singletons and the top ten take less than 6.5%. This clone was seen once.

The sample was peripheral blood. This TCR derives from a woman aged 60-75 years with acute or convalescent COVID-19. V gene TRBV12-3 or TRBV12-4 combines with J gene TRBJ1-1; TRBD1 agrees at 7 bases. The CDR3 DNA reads TGTGCCAGCAGCCGGGGACAGAAAGCTTTCTTT. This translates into CASSRGQKAFF.